A selection of T cell receptor beta chains follows, all from one sample in a study of blood T cells in healthy people across ages. TCRdb analysed the 5' RACE reads with MiXCR anew, one entry per CDR3 protein. The data show 700,000 to 850,000 distinct CDR3 sequences, 30% to 45% seen once. Sequenced input: blood. These receptors all come from a man between 18 and 35 years old in good health. The CDR3 runs from the conserved cysteine through the conserved F or W. D genes are given only for firm matches. Part of the rows lack a size; the others show once, few, many or a class for expanded clones.

TRBJ2-3 . . TRBV5-1 CASSLEGPWRTDTQYF TGCGCCAGCAGCTTGGAGGGTCCTTGGCGCACAGATACGCAGTATTTT
TRBJ2-5 once TRBD1 TRBV7-9 CASSQPGTEETQYF TGTGCCAGCAGCCAACCGGGGACAGAAGAGACCCAGTACTTC
TRBJ2-5 . . TRBV29-1 CSVVFETQYF TGCAGCGTTGTTTTTGAGACCCAGTACTTC
TRBJ2-3 many . TRBV3-1 CASSQDLDTDTQYF TGTGCCAGCAGCCAGGACTTGGACACAGATACGCAGTATTTT
TRBJ1-1 . TRBD1 TRBV20-1 CSGTFTGTVARYTEAFF TGCAGTGGTACATTTACCGGGACAGTCGCGCGGTACACTGAAGCTTTCTTT
TRBJ1-1 . . TRBV20-1 CSAKDREVVTEAFF TGCAGTGCTAAAGACCGGGAAGTAGTCACTGAAGCTTTCTTT
TRBJ2-7 . TRBD2 TRBV20-1 CSASEWAGGYNEQYF TGCAGTGCTTCTGAGTGGGCGGGGGGCTACAATGAGCAGTACTTC
TRBJ1-3 . TRBD1 TRBV28 CASSSYTGGPGNTIYF TGTGCCAGCAGTTCTTATACAGGGGGCCCTGGAAACACCATATATTTT
TRBJ1-6 . . TRBV6-6 CASSDGADSPLHF TGTGCCAGCAGTGACGGGGCGGATTCACCCCTCCACTTT
TRBJ2-7 . . TRBV4-2 CASSQSDGYNEQYF TGTGCCAGCAGCCAATCGGACGGCTACAATGAGCAGTACTTC
TRBJ1-1 few . TRBV20-1 CSAREGDQNTEAFF TGCAGTGCTAGAGAGGGGGACCAGAACACTGAAGCTTTCTTT
TRBJ2-4 many TRBD1 TRBV27 CASSSLQGSKNIQYF TGTGCCAGCAGCTCCCTACAGGGGTCCAAAAACATTCAGTACTTC
TRBJ1-2 few TRBD1 TRBV25-1 CASSDNTGGANGYTF TGTGCCAGCAGTGACAACACAGGGGGCGCAAATGGCTACACCTTC
TRBJ1-1 few . TRBV5-6 CASSLFTAGRGTEAFF TGTGCCAGCAGCTTGTTTACGGCAGGGAGAGGCACTGAAGCTTTCTTT
TRBJ2-1 few TRBD2 TRBV6-2/TRBV6-3 CASSWTSGFSDEQFF TGTGCCAGCAGTTGGACTAGCGGGTTTTCTGATGAGCAGTTCTTC
TRBJ2-2 few TRBD2 TRBV12-3/TRBV12-4 CATLGLAGANTGELFF TGTGCCACCTTGGGACTAGCGGGGGCCAACACCGGGGAGCTGTTTTTT
TRBJ1-2 many . TRBV12-3/TRBV12-4 CASRVSGGYTF TGTGCCAGCAGGGTTTCGGGTGGCTACACCTTC
TRBJ2-7 . . TRBV29-1 CSVEEGGLGEQYF TGCAGCGTTGAAGAGGGGGGATTAGGAGAGCAGTACTTC
TRBJ1-1 . . TRBV7-3 CASSPTGGHTEAFF TGTGCCAGCAGCCCGACTGGGGGGCACACTGAAGCTTTCTTT
TRBJ2-5 few . TRBV5-1 CASTIGPSEETQYF TGCGCCAGCACTATAGGGCCGTCGGAAGAGACCCAGTACTTC
TRBJ2-4 . TRBD1 TRBV5-1 CASSLKGAATKNIQYF TGCGCCAGCAGCTTGAAGGGGGCTGCGACCAAAAACATTCAGTACTTC
TRBJ2-1 . TRBD2 TRBV5-1 CASSSVKRGGYNEQFF TGCGCCAGCAGCAGTGTAAAGCGGGGGGGCTACAATGAGCAGTTCTTC
TRBJ1-1 . . TRBV5-1 CASSLEGRGGEAFF TGCGCCAGCAGCTTGGAGGGGCGCGGGGGTGAAGCTTTCTTT
TRBJ2-4 . . TRBV7-2 CASSLAGAAIAKNIQYF TGTGCCAGCAGCTTAGCGGGGGCAGCAATAGCCAAAAACATTCAGTACTTC
TRBJ1-2 few . TRBV29-1 CSVEVAGYYGYTF TGCAGCGTTGAAGTAGCAGGGTACTATGGCTACACCTTC
TRBJ2-5 many . TRBV5-1 CASSLMETQYF TGCGCCAGCAGCTTGATGGAGACCCAGTACTTC
TRBJ1-2 few . TRBV11-1 CASSVPRGGGYTF TGTGCCAGCAGCGTTCCACGGGGAGGTGGCTACACCTTC
TRBJ2-5 . . TRBV30 CAGSEFEGQYF TGTGCCGGGAGTGAGTTTGAGGGGCAGTACTTC
TRBJ2-5 . TRBD2 TRBV11-2 CASSLVTGGLETQYF TGTGCCAGCAGCTTAGTGACGGGGGGGCTTGAGACCCAGTACTTC
TRBJ2-3 few TRBD2 TRBV2 CASSRPGLRTDTQYF TGTGCCAGCAGTCGTCCGGGACTACGCACAGATACGCAGTATTTT
TRBJ2-7 . TRBD1 TRBV6-6 CASSRDRAPHSYNEQYF TGTGCCAGCAGCCGAGACAGGGCCCCACATTCCTACAATGAGCAGTACTTC
TRBJ2-5 . . TRBV12-3/TRBV12-4 CAVSEGRETQYF TGTGCCGTCAGCGAGGGACGGGAGACCCAGTACTTC
TRBJ2-1 once TRBD2 TRBV29-1 CSGTSGNEQFF TGCAGCGGGACTAGCGGCAATGAGCAGTTCTTC
TRBJ1-1 . . TRBV5-1 CASSFESLWDTEAFF TGCGCCAGCAGCTTTGAGAGCCTCTGGGACACTGAAGCTTTCTTT
TRBJ1-4 . TRBD1 TRBV3-1 CASSLRQGQEKLFF TGTGCCAGCAGCCTTCGACAGGGCCAGGAAAAACTGTTTTTT
TRBJ2-1 many TRBD2 TRBV12-3/TRBV12-4 CASSLASGGRNEQFF TGTGCCAGCAGTTTAGCTAGCGGGGGGCGCAATGAGCAGTTCTTC
TRBJ2-5 few . TRBV12-3/TRBV12-4 CASSLSEGRETQYF TGTGCCAGCTCCCTGTCGGAGGGTCGAGAGACCCAGTACTTC
TRBJ2-7 . TRBD2 TRBV3-1 CASSFSSGSPSYEQYF TGTGCCAGCAGCTTTTCTAGCGGGAGCCCCTCCTACGAGCAGTACTTC
TRBJ2-1 . . TRBV20-1 CSARDGTENEQFF TGCAGTGCTAGGGATGGGACCGAGAATGAGCAGTTCTTC
TRBJ2-7 few . TRBV7-2 CASSLVKKGVPYEQYF TGTGCCAGCAGCTTAGTTAAGAAAGGGGTCCCCTACGAGCAGTACTTC
TRBJ2-4 . TRBD2 TRBV29-1 CSVGASGGRNIQYF TGCAGCGTTGGGGCTAGCGGGGGTAGAAACATTCAGTACTTC
TRBJ1-4 few . TRBV10-3 CAISEGPRGTNEKLFF TGTGCCATCAGTGAGGGGCCCCGGGGGACTAATGAAAAACTGTTTTTT
TRBJ2-1 many TRBD2 TRBV5-1 CASSLRTGGDNEQFF TGCGCCAGCAGCTTGAGGACGGGGGGAGACAATGAGCAGTTCTTC
TRBJ1-1 . TRBD1 TRBV6-5 CASSYYYRGTANTEAFF TGTGCCAGCAGTTACTATTATCGCGGGACAGCTAACACTGAAGCTTTCTTT
TRBJ1-5 few . TRBV7-2 CASSLAINNQPQHF TGTGCCAGCAGCTTAGCCATCAACAATCAGCCCCAGCATTTT